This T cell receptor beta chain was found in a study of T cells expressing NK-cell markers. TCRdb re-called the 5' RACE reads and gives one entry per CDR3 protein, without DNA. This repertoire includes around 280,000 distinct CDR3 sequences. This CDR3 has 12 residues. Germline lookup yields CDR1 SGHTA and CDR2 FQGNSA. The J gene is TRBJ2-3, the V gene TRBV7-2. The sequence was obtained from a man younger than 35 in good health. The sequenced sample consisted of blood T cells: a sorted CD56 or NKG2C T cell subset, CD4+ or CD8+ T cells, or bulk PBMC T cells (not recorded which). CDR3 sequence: CASSADVWAQYF.